These 21 T cell receptor beta chains originate from one sample sequenced in a study of sequential checkpoint blockade in melanoma. The table came from immunoSEQ multiplex PCR; TCRdb's copy has only in-frame clones and leaves some out. This table holds about 13,000 clones, roughly four fifths found once. The treatment was: randomized to nivolumab then ipilimumab (arm A) or the reverse (arm B). Sequenced here: CD8+ T cells sorted from blood (inferred from file names), sampled from a patient given nivolumab and ipilimumab in sequence. The receptor source for this set is a human donor with melanoma.

V usage is TRBV7-6 and J usage is TRBJ2-2, with D hard to call. The CDR3 is 15 residues long. V lost 3 bases and J lost 4, with 12 bases in between. CDR1 is SGHVS, CDR2 FNYEAQ, per germline. The CDR3 DNA follows: TGTGCCAGCAGCTTCGGCGCCCCGGGCACCGGGGAGCTGTTTTTT. Its translation: CASSFGAPGTGELFF.

This chain joins TRBV9 and TRBJ2-6; TRBD1 aligns across 8 bases. J gave up 0 bases and V 3 bases, and 5 bases lay outside the gene matches. Germline values: CDR1 SGDLS, CDR2 YYNGEE. The CDR3 totals 17 residues. The CDR3 spells CASSAGTGTSGANVLTF. CDR3 DNA: TGTGCCAGCAGCGCCGGGACAGGTACCTCTGGGGCCAACGTCCTGACTTTC.

The chain is built from TRBV2 and TRBJ2-7; D might be TRBD2 (6 bases). Looked up from germline, CDR1 is SNHLY and CDR2 is FYNNEI. V lost 6 bases to trimming and J lost 0 bases, with 15 bases between them. The CDR3 is 15 amino acids. CDR3 region: CASRVTSSYSYEQYF. In DNA form, the CDR3 reads TGTGCCAGCAGAGTTACTAGCTCCTACTCCTACGAGCAGTACTTC.

V is TRBV19 and J is TRBJ2-1; the match to TRBD2 covers 11 bases. The CDR3 runs to 16 residues. Germline-derived CDR1 and CDR2 are LNHDA and SQIVND (reference sequence). V lost 3 bases to trimming and J lost 4 bases; unmatched junction nucleotides: 5. The CDR3 here is CASSIMVAGGYNEQFF. The CDR3 DNA reads TGTGCCAGTAGTATTATGGTAGCGGGAGGGTACAATGAGCAGTTCTTC.

The rearrangement uses TRBV4-3 and TRBJ2-2; 7 positions match TRBD2. V was pared by 6 bases and J by 7 bases, with 14 bases of the junction left unmatched. The germline V gene has CDR1 LGHNA and CDR2 YSLEER. The CDR3 extends over 16 amino acids. The CDR3: CASRLGGAGAVGELFF. The DNA of the CDR3 is TGCGCCAGCAGGCTAGGTGGCGCGGGAGCGGTCGGGGAGCTGTTTTTT.

J is TRBJ2-7 and V is TRBV7-2; 10 bases agree with TRBD1. Trimming at V came to 5 bases and at J to 3 bases, leaving 7 bases not matched to a gene. Germline V gene sequence: CDR1 SGHTA, CDR2 FQGNSA. This CDR3 comprises 15 residues. DNA of the CDR3: TGTGCCAGCAGCAACCGGGACAGGGGAAACTACGAGCAGTACTTC. Protein sequence: CASSNRDRGNYEQYF.

This sequence joins TRBV6-5 and TRBJ2-7, with D possibly matching TRBD1 (5 bases). CDR3 length: 14 amino acids. CDR1 MNHEY and CDR2 SVGAGI come from the germline V gene. The V end was cut by 6 bases, the J end by 0 bases, with 12 bases between. The CDR3 region is CASRPQATSYEQYF. DNA for the CDR3: TGTGCCAGCAGACCACAGGCAACCTCCTACGAGCAGTACTTC.

The rearrangement links TRBV18 to TRBJ2-1; 7 positions agree with TRBD1. The germline V gene encodes CDR1 KGHSH and CDR2 LQKENI. This CDR3 contains 14 residues. V gave up 3 bases and J gave up 6 bases; unmatched junction bases: 5. The CDR3 region is CASSPGDRANEQFF. The CDR3 region has the DNA TGTGCCAGCTCACCGGGAGACAGGGCCAATGAGCAGTTCTTC.

This chain connects TRBV7-9 to TRBJ2-1; TRBD1 is a possible D gene (6 bases). Germline loops: CDR1 SEHNR, CDR2 FQNEAQ (reference sequence). The CDR3 covers 12 residues. Trimming left V 5 bases short and J 12 bases short, with 14 bases between. The CDR3 DNA is TGTGCCAGCAGCGCGATTGGGGGCGGGCAGTTCTTC. Its translation is CASSAIGGGQFF.

This rearrangement joins TRBV29-1 to TRBJ2-2; the match to TRBD2 covers 9 bases. Trimming removed 1 base from V and 0 bases from J; junction bases left unmatched: 15. Germline CDR1 is SQVTM and CDR2 is ANQGSEA. The CDR3 covers 20 residues. In DNA, the CDR3 is TGCAGCGTTGAAGCTGCCCGGGGCAGCGGGAGGACTCCGAACACCGGGGAGCTGTTTTTT. Amino acid sequence: CSVEAARGSGRTPNTGELFF.

V is TRBV28 and J is TRBJ2-1, with TRBD2 matching over 13 bases. This CDR3 has 14 amino acids. With V trimmed by 6 bases and J by 6 bases, 2 bases remained unmatched. Per the germline V gene, CDR1 is MDHEN and CDR2 is SYDVKM. The CDR3: CASSGLAGANEQFF. In nucleotides, the CDR3 is TGTGCCAGCAGCGGACTAGCGGGAGCCAATGAGCAGTTCTTC.

The rearrangement links TRBV30 to TRBJ2-7, with D possibly TRBD1 on 6 matching bases. The V gene's germline CDR1 is GTSNPN and CDR2 SVGIG (reference sequence). This CDR3 region has 11 residues. Trimming stripped 8 bases from V and 2 bases from J, with 10 bases between. The CDR3 spells CAVWTAYEQYF. The CDR3 nucleotides read TGTGCCGTATGGACAGCCTACGAGCAGTACTTC.

The chain links TRBV4-3 to TRBJ2-4; 8 nucleotides agree with TRBD2. Germline values: CDR1 LGHNA, CDR2 YSLEER. The ends lost 0 bases at V and 0 bases at J; junction bases unmatched: 13. CDR3 length: 20 amino acids. CDR3 amino acids: CASSQDSGILGLLAKNIQYF. CDR3 in DNA: TGCGCCAGCAGCCAAGATAGCGGGATATTAGGGCTTCTAGCCAAAAACATTCAGTACTTC.

The V and J genes are TRBV6-5 and TRBJ2-7, with D hard to call. The germline V gene encodes CDR1 MNHEY and CDR2 SVGAGI. Trimming pared 0 bases from V and 3 bases from J, leaving 9 bases between. CDR3 length: 14 amino acids. The DNA for the CDR3 is TGTGCCAGCAGTTACTCGGCCACCAACTACGAGCAGTACTTC. Translated: CASSYSATNYEQYF.

V is TRBV9 and J is TRBJ2-1; D gene ambiguous. The germline gives CDR1 SGDLS, CDR2 YYNGEE. The V gene lost 3 bases and the J gene lost 12 bases, with 13 bases spanning the gap. The CDR3 is 12 residues long. CDR3 bases: TGTGCCAGCAGCGACGGCGGCTTTTGGCAGTTCTTC. Encoded protein: CASSDGGFWQFF.

This sequence joins TRBV6-1 and TRBJ2-1; TRBD1 might be the D (5 bases). This CDR3 has 12 residues. CDR1 and CDR2 from the germline V gene are MNHNS and SASEGT. Deletions cut 5 bases from V and 3 bases from J, with 5 bases between. Here the CDR3 DNA reads TGTGCCAGCAGTACAGGCTACAATGAGCAGTTCTTC. Protein: CASSTGYNEQFF.

V is TRBV2 and J is TRBJ2-7; 8 bases align to TRBD1. V was clipped by 5 bases and J by 0 bases; unmatched bases: 6. Germline V gives CDR1 SNHLY, CDR2 FYNNEI. The CDR3 totals 15 residues. The CDR3 nucleotides read TGTGCCAGCAGTCAAATAACAGGGGGCTCCTACGAGCAGTACTTC. Translation gives CASSQITGGSYEQYF.

V gene TRBV6-5 combines with J gene TRBJ2-7; TRBD1 aligns across 9 bases. CDR1 and CDR2 from the germline V gene are MNHEY and SVGAGI. J lost 4 bases, V lost 6 bases, and 10 bases had no gene match. This CDR3 comprises 15 residues. The CDR3 loop is CASSPSPGQGYEQYF. CDR3 bases: TGTGCCAGCAGCCCCTCACCGGGACAGGGATACGAGCAGTACTTC.

The chain is built from TRBV5-1 and TRBJ2-7; 9 nucleotides agree with TRBD2. Trimming cost V 4 bases and J 5 bases; bases outside gene matches: 13. The CDR3 runs to 16 residues. Germline lookup yields CDR1 SGHRS and CDR2 YFSETQ. CDR3 residues: CASSVRGREGPNEQYF. CDR3 in DNA: TGCGCCAGCAGCGTCAGAGGGCGGGAGGGTCCCAACGAGCAGTACTTC.

This sequence joins TRBV7-6 and TRBJ2-5; D possibly corresponds to TRBD1 (8 bases). The CDR3 sequence is 15 residues long. The germline gives CDR1 SGHVS, CDR2 FNYEAQ. Trimming stripped 1 base from V and 5 bases from J, with 14 bases between. CDR3: CASSLVYRGGETQYF. The CDR3 DNA reads as TGTGCCAGCAGCTTAGTGTACAGGGGGGGGGAGACCCAGTACTTC.

CDR3 in amino acids: CASSLKRTGQMGDEQYF. The CDR3 region has the DNA TGTGCCAGCAGTTTAAAGAGGACAGGTCAAATGGGGGACGAGCAGTACTTC. The chain uses TRBV7-9 and TRBJ2-7; 7 bases are shared with TRBD1. V gave up 6 bases and J gave up 5 bases; unmatched junction bases: 19. This CDR3 is built from 17 residues. Germline V CDR1 and CDR2: SEHNR, FQNEAQ (reference sequence).